The next 31 T cell receptor beta chains were all read from a single sample in a study of tumor and adjacent non-tumor tissue in lung cancer. RNA was extracted from bulk tissue without any cell sorting. TCRbeta libraries were built with three rounds of nested PCR, modified from ARM-PCR. A single record per CDR3 protein comes from TCRdb applying MiXCR to the multiplex PCR reads. The sample includes roughly 220,000 distinct CDR3 sequences, 60% to 85% of them seen just once. Sequencing was performed on lung tumor tissue. These receptors were obtained from a man aged 55 to 70 with non-small cell lung cancer.

This clonotype was seen only a few times. V gene TRBV20-1 combines with J gene TRBJ2-7; 7 nucleotides line up with TRBD1. The V gene's germline CDR1 is DFQATT and CDR2 SNEGSKA (reference sequence). There are 13 residues in the CDR3. After removal of 5 bases from V and 5 bases from J, the junction contained 9 bases not matched to a gene. CDR3 in amino acids: CSAPTLQGDEQYF. CDR3 DNA sequence: TGCAGTGCTCCCACCCTCCAGGGGGACGAGCAGTACTTC.

A remark on this clonotype: This may stem from a read error, because a much larger clone lies one nucleotide away. V gene TRBV12-3 or TRBV12-4 combines with J gene TRBJ2-2, with D perhaps assigned TRBD1 or TRBD2 (5 bases each). The CDR3 consists of 14 residues. The DNA for the CDR3 is TGTGCCCGCAGGCCCGGGACGCCGACCGGGGAGCTGTTTTTT. As protein: CARRPGTPTGELFF.

Note on this clonotype: Relative to the germline gene, one junction end is altered; a read error may explain this. V is TRBV11-2 and J is TRBJ2-6; weak D call: TRBD1 (5 bases). CDR1 is SGHAT and CDR2 is FQNNGV in the germline V gene. The CDR3 is made up of 19 amino acids. The CDR3 DNA sequence: TGTGCGAGCAGCTTAGTTCCAGAGCACAGGCCCTCTGGGGCCAACGTCCTGACTTTC. The encoded protein is CASSLVPEHRPSGANVLTF.

This clonotype was seen just once. A much larger clone differs by one base, so this may be a read error. The rearrangement uses TRBV4-2 and TRBJ2-7; 9 positions match TRBD2. This CDR3 is built from 17 residues. Germline V gene data show CDR1 as LGHNA and CDR2 as YNFKEQ. J was trimmed by 5 bases and V by 1 base; bases with no gene match: 12. CDR3 bases: TGTGCCAGCAGCCAAGTGACTAGCGGCAACCCGACCCACGAGCAGTACTTC. This translates into CASSQVTSGNPTHEQYF.

As regards this clonotype: At one of its ends the junction is not consistent with the germline gene, which may arise from a read error. The chain carries TRBV6-1 and TRBJ1-1; no firm D call. CDR3 length equals 14 residues. Germline V lookup: CDR1 MNHNS, CDR2 SASEGT. The CDR3 region is CACSSTPRDTEAFF. In DNA, the CDR3 is TGTGCCTGCAGTTCCACTCCGAGGGACACTGAAGCTTTCTTT.

Of note for this clonotype: This sequence may be a read error, since a much larger clone differs from it by one base. The chain carries TRBV4-3 and TRBJ1-6; D is undetermined. From germline, CDR1 is LGHNA and CDR2 YSLEER. This CDR3 contains 15 residues. The CDR3 reads CASSQVGGFDSPFHF. The DNA for the CDR3 is TGCGCCAGCAGCCAAGTAGGTGGTTTCGATTCACCCTTCCACTTT.

This clonotype was recorded a few times. This chain joins TRBV6-2 or TRBV6-3 and TRBJ1-5; TRBD1 matches at 9 bases. This CDR3 spans 16 amino acids. Germline CDR1 is MNHEY and CDR2 is SVGEGT. Losses at the gene ends were 2 bases for V and 0 bases for J; bases not matched to a gene: 2. CDR3 coding DNA: TGTGCCAGCAGTTACGGGACAGGGTATAGCAATCAGCCCCAGCATTTT. It is translated as CASSYGTGYSNQPQHF.

Note on this clonotype: A much larger clone differs by one base, so this may be a read error. Lacking the conserved final phenylalanine or tryptophan, this CDR3 likely reflects a read error. The chain combines TRBV6-6 with TRBJ1-4; tentative D call: TRBD1 (6 bases). CDR1 and CDR2 (germline): MNHNY, SVGAGI (reference sequence). The CDR3 covers 14 residues. The V end was cut by 7 bases, the J end by 6 bases, with 15 bases between. In nucleotides, the CDR3 is TGTGCCAGCACCCCGGAGGGGGGGCATGAAAAACTGTTTTCT. Its translation is CASTPEGGHEKLFS.

Of note for this clonotype: At one end, the junction sequence differs from germline, possibly due to a read error. The V call is TRBV11-3, the J call TRBJ2-2; maybe TRBD2 (6 bases). Germline lookup yields CDR1 SGHNT and CDR2 YENEEA. The CDR3 spans 17 residues. CDR3 protein: CASSPAGGRTYTGELFF. In nucleotides, the CDR3 is TGTGCCAGCAGCCCAGCCGGAGGGCGTACTTACACCGGTGAGCTGTTTTTT.

The rearrangement uses TRBV20-1 and TRBJ1-5; D gene unclear. V lost 3 bases and J 4 bases, leaving 10 bases between the germline ends. The germline gives CDR1 DFQATT, CDR2 SNEGSKA (reference sequence). The CDR3 totals 13 residues. CDR3 protein: CSASARSNQPQHF. The CDR3 bases are TGCAGTGCTAGCGCGCGGAGTAATCAGCCCCAGCATTTT.

The chain combines TRBV28 with TRBJ1-3; tentatively, D is TRBD1 (6 bases). The CDR3 runs to 15 residues. The V end was cut by 4 bases, the J end by 0 bases, with 10 bases between. Looked up from germline, CDR1 is MDHEN and CDR2 is SYDVKM. CDR3 in amino acids: CASSWGQTSGNTIYF. DNA of the CDR3: TGTGCCAGCAGTTGGGGGCAGACCTCTGGAAACACCATATATTTT.

Note on this clonotype: This may be a read error: a much more frequent sequence differs by one nucleotide. V and J are TRBV12-3 or TRBV12-4 and TRBJ1-3; D not certain. This CDR3 is 13 amino acids long. The ends were cut back, 7 bases at V and 0 bases at J, with 7 bases in the middle. CDR3: CASNQSSGNTIYF. In DNA form, the CDR3 reads TGTGCCAGCAATCAATCCTCTGGAAACACCATATATTTT.

In regard to this clonotype: The germline gene is not matched at one end of the junction; a read error may be the cause. The chain couples TRBV11-2 to TRBJ2-5; 12 bases map to TRBD2. Germline assignment: CDR1 SGHAT and CDR2 FQNNGV. The CDR3 has 16 amino acids. The CDR3 sequence is CASGLTTSGGEETQYF. DNA of the CDR3: TGTGCCAGCGGCTTAACGACTAGCGGGGGTGAAGAGACCCAGTACTTC.

Remarks on this clonotype: A much larger clone lies a single base off, so this may be a read error. The rearrangement links TRBV4-2 to TRBJ1-5; TRBD1 might be the D (6 bases). The CDR3 loop spans 16 amino acids. CDR1 and CDR2 from the germline V gene are LGHNA and YNFKEQ. CDR3 residues: CDSSQVVQGSNQPQHF. The CDR3 DNA follows: TGTGACAGCAGCCAAGTTGTACAGGGAAGCAATCAGCCCCAGCATTTT.

By sample share, this clonotype is medium-sized. The CDR3 coding sequence is TGTGCCAGCAGGACAGGGTTGAACACTGAAGCTTTCTTT. As protein: CASRTGLNTEAFF. The chain carries TRBV6-1 and TRBJ1-1, with 7 bases identical to TRBD1. Per germline, CDR1 MNHNS and CDR2 SASEGT. After removal of 6 bases from V and 0 bases from J, the junction contained 1 base not matched to a gene. The CDR3 has 13 amino acids.

For this clonotype: As the CDR3 is not closed by the conserved phenylalanine or tryptophan, this likely results from a read error. The gene calls are TRBV29-1 and TRBJ2-1; D might be TRBD2 (7 bases). The germline CDR1 and CDR2 sequences are SQVTM and ANQGSEA. The CDR3 spans 13 residues. Trimming shortened V by 4 bases and J by 13 bases, and 20 bases separated the two germline ends. The CDR3 nucleotides read TGCAGCGTTGGGGGGCTAACTAGCGACAACCAGTTCATC. This translates into CSVGGLTSDNQFI.

This clonotype occurred a few times. The chain links TRBV20-1 to TRBJ2-7; 10 bases line up with TRBD1. The germline gives CDR1 DFQATT, CDR2 SNEGSKA (reference sequence). CDR3 length equals 14 residues. V trimming: 5 bases; J trimming: 4 bases; junction bases outside the gene matches: 8. This CDR3 reads CSAARTGGKYEQYF. The CDR3 coding sequence is TGCAGTGCTGCGAGGACAGGGGGTAAATACGAGCAGTACTTC.

About this clonotype: A junction boundary mismatches the germline segment, possibly from a read error. For the CDR3, the DNA is TGTGCCAGCAGTGACCCCTCCACGGGGCGGTTGGCTAAAAACATTAAGTACTTC. Translating gives CASSDPSTGRLAKNIKYF. The genes are TRBV6-6 and TRBJ2-4; the D call may be TRBD1 or TRBD2 (5 bases each). Germline lookup yields CDR1 MNHNY and CDR2 SVGAGI (reference sequence). The CDR3 totals 18 residues.

A note on this clonotype: Mismatch with germline at one junction end may stem from a read error. The chain carries TRBV4-3 and TRBJ2-2; a weak D match, TRBD2 (5 bases). The CDR3 runs to 14 residues. Germline loops: CDR1 LGHNA, CDR2 YSLEER. The CDR3 sequence: CASSQGQEIGELLF. CDR3 DNA: TGCGCCAGCAGCCAAGGGCAGGAGATCGGGGAGTTGTTATTT.

A remark on this clonotype: A much larger clonotype is one base distant, so this may be a read error. The chain is built from TRBV6-1 and TRBJ2-7; D call uncertain. CDR1 is MNHNS and CDR2 is SASEGT in the germline V gene. V was cut by 5 bases and J by 2 bases, with 10 bases left in between. The CDR3 contains 13 residues. CDR3 loop: CASSITCTYEQYF. The CDR3 nucleotides are TGTGCCAGCAGTATTACATGTACCTACGAGCAGTACTTC.

In the case of this clonotype: A read error may be the cause here, since a much bigger clone is one base away. This rearrangement joins TRBV28 to TRBJ2-3; no reliable D call. This CDR3 region has 14 residues. Looked up from germline, CDR1 is MDHEN and CDR2 is SYDVKM. The CDR3 loop reads CANSLPERTDTQYF. The CDR3 DNA follows: TGTGCCAACAGTTTACCGGAGCGCACAGATACGCAGTATTTT.

This clonotype was seen ten or more times. The chain joins TRBV6-2 or TRBV6-3 to TRBJ2-5; 11 nucleotides align to TRBD2. From germline, CDR1 is MNHEY and CDR2 SVGEGT. The CDR3 runs to 16 residues. V was pared by 2 bases and J by 5 bases, with 7 bases of the junction left unmatched. In nucleotides, the CDR3 is TGTGCCAGCAGTTACGCGGGTAGCGGGAGGGCGGAGACCCAGTACTTC. This encodes CASSYAGSGRAETQYF.

The chain has TRBV20-1 and TRBJ2-1; D unclear. There are 13 residues in the CDR3. Germline loops: CDR1 DFQATT, CDR2 SNEGSKA (reference sequence). V lost 8 bases and J lost 12, with 23 bases in between. DNA for the CDR3: TGCAGTACCTTTCAGACCCACCCCCATGGGCAGTTCTTC. Translating gives CSTFQTHPHGQFF.

Comment on this clonotype: A junction boundary mismatches the germline segment, possibly from a read error. J is TRBJ2-7 and V is TRBV11-3; D is undetermined. The CDR3 is made up of 11 amino acids. Germline CDR1 is SGHNT and CDR2 is YENEEA. CDR3 amino acids: CTSSLDYEQYF. The CDR3 region has the DNA TGTACCAGCAGCTTAGACTACGAGCAGTACTTC. The entire variable domain, with the rest obtained from reference TRBV11-3 and TRBJ2-7, is as follows: EAGVVQSPRYKIIEKKQPVAFWCNPISGHNTLYWYLQNLGQGPELLIRYENEEAVDDSQLPKDRFSAERLKGVDSTLKIQPAELGDSAVYLCTSSLDYEQYFGPGTRLTVT.

V and J are TRBV6-1 and TRBJ1-1; the D gene is possibly TRBD1 (5 bases). Germline V gene data show CDR1 as MNHNS and CDR2 as SASEGT. The germline V and J ends were trimmed by 4 bases and 1 base, with 13 bases remaining between them. The CDR3 is 15 residues long. This CDR3 is CASSVWNRKNTEAFF. The DNA of the CDR3 is TGTGCCAGCAGTGTATGGAACAGGAAGAACACTGAAGCTTTCTTT.

About this clonotype itself: A much larger clone lies a single base off, so this may be a read error. The rearrangement links TRBV7-9 to TRBJ2-2; TRBD2 matches at 10 bases. Germline CDR1 SEHNR, CDR2 FQNEAQ (reference sequence). This CDR3 is 17 amino acids long. The CDR3 here is CASSLTSGTANTGEMFF. The CDR3 nucleotides are TGTGCCAGCAGCTTAACTAGCGGGACCGCGAACACCGGGGAGATGTTTTTT.

Worth noting for this clonotype: A read error may explain this, as a much larger clone is one base away. The V call is TRBV6-5, the J call TRBJ2-3; weak D call: TRBD1 (5 bases). Germline-derived CDR1 and CDR2 are MNHEY and SVGAGI. The CDR3 loop spans 16 amino acids. V dropped 7 bases and J dropped 6 bases, with 23 bases sitting between them. The CDR3: CASTSIAGLREDTQYF. Here the CDR3 DNA reads TGTGCCAGCACCTCGATAGCAGGGCTGCGAGAGGATACGCAGTATTTT.

Of note for this clonotype: A junction end diverges from the germline sequence, so it may reflect a read error. This rearrangement joins TRBV10-1 to TRBJ2-1, with D possibly TRBD2 on 5 matching bases. CDR1 and CDR2 from the germline V gene are WNHNN and SYGVQD (reference sequence). This CDR3 region has 15 residues. The CDR3 region has the DNA TGCGCCAACAGTGAATGGCGCGGAGGCTACAATGAGCAGTTCTTC. Amino acid sequence: CANSEWRGGYNEQFF.

In the case of this clonotype: One junction end disagrees with the germline gene, perhaps due to a read error. The J gene is TRBJ2-7, the V gene TRBV6-1; 7 bases line up with TRBD1. The germline V gene has CDR1 MNHNS and CDR2 SASEGT. The CDR3 is made up of 15 amino acids. CDR3 bases: TGTGCCAGCAGTGAACAGGGGGTAAGATCCTACGAGCAGCACTTC. Translated: CASSEQGVRSYEQHF.

Comments on this clonotype: Possible read error: a much larger clone is one base away. The chain employs TRBV12-3 or TRBV12-4 and TRBJ2-6; D is ambiguous. V shed 8 bases and J shed 5 bases, with 10 bases lying between them. CDR3 length equals 13 residues. The CDR3 spells CASRRVRANVLTF. DNA of the CDR3: TGTGCCAGCCGTCGGGTTAGGGCCAACGTCCTGACTTTC.

As regards this clonotype: The conserved phenylalanine or tryptophan normally closing the CDR3 is absent here, so this likely arose from a read error. J is TRBJ1-6 and V is TRBV11-3; D call uncertain. V lost 5 bases, J lost 6 bases, and 14 bases lay in between. The CDR3 covers 15 residues. The germline gives CDR1 SGHNT, CDR2 YENEEA. CDR3: CASSRDKRFNSPLHL. Here the CDR3 DNA reads TGTGCCAGCAGCCGTGACAAAAGATTTAATTCACCCCTCCACCTT.